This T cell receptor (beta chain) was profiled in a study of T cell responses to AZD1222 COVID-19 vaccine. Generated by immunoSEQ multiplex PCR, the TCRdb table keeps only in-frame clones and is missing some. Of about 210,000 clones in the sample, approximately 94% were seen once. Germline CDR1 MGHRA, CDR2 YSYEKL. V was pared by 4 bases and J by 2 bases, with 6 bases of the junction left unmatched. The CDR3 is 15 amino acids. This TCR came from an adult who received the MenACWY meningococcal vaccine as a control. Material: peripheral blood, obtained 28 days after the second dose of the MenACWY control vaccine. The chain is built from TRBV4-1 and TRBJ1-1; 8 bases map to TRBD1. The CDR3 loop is CASSPFDRGNTEAFF. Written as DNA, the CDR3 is TGCGCCAGCAGCCCGTTCGACAGGGGTAACACTGAAGCTTTCTTT.